Here is one TCR beta chain with its context. Its specificity is not known. The data are from a study of vaccination and CD4 T cells after COVID-19. Study as a whole: Post-COVID specimens were obtained a median approximately 95 days after diagnosis (range 35 to 161).

With V trimmed by 6 bases and J by 7 bases, 10 bases remained unmatched. Germline assignment: CDR1 MNHEY and CDR2 SVGEGT. The CDR3 consists of 14 residues. Cultured CD4+ T cell DNA was sequenced using the Oncomine TCR Beta short-read assay. It was cultured CD4+ T cells from which genomic DNA was extracted. MiXCR, run by TCRdb on the PCR reads, gives a single entry per CDR3 protein. The table includes tens of thousands of distinct CDR3 sequences, around two fifths detected once. Time point noted: late sampling 161 to 241 days after vaccination in a few convalescent patients. Treatment indicated: approximately nine-day PBMC culture with coronavirus spike peptide pools or control peptides (ViraFEST assay).

The TCR comes from a human donor who had recovered from COVID-19. The V call is TRBV6-2 or TRBV6-3, the J call TRBJ1-2; 8 positions match TRBD1. The sample was CD4+ T cells from blood, cultured in vitro, taken about 7 months after SARS-CoV-2 vaccination. CDR3 sequence reads: CASRAQGAGGGYTF. The CDR3 bases are TGTGCCAGCAGGGCTCAGGGGGCAGGTGGTGGCTACACCTTC.